This T cell receptor (beta chain) was recorded in a study of T cells in Graves' hyperthyroidism and ophthalmopathy. Whole-study findings and limits: In the blood, most expanded thyroid clonotypes above 0.001 appeared as well. Ophthalmopathy, which appeared later, was predicted by the model a median around 6 months before onset.

Investigators excluded patients with uncontrolled infection, other autoimmune disease, pregnancy or lactation. Extraction of PBMCs used roughly 10 ml of fresh peripheral blood. The investigators amplified TCR beta CDR3 regions from RNA transcripts. The study used the HTBI primer set for a first-round RT-PCR of the TCR CDR3. TCRdb re-called the multiplex PCR reads with MiXCR, one entry per CDR3 protein. This table holds fewer than 350,000 distinct CDR3 sequences, about 14% found once. This clonotype was seen many times. Its matching antigen is unknown. The CDR3 length is 15 residues. Germline CDR1 and CDR2: DFQATT and SNEGSKA (reference sequence). Germline trimming cut 2 bases from V and 3 bases from J; bases unmatched to any gene: 7.

The rearrangement uses TRBV20-1 and TRBJ2-7; 10 nucleotides agree with TRBD2. The sequenced material came from blood. The origin of this receptor is a woman aged 25 to 45 with Graves' hyperthyroidism that later progressed to Graves' ophthalmopathy. In DNA, the CDR3 is TGCAGTGCTAGATACCGGACTAGCGGACGCTACGAGCAGTACTTC. Protein: CSARYRTSGRYEQYF.